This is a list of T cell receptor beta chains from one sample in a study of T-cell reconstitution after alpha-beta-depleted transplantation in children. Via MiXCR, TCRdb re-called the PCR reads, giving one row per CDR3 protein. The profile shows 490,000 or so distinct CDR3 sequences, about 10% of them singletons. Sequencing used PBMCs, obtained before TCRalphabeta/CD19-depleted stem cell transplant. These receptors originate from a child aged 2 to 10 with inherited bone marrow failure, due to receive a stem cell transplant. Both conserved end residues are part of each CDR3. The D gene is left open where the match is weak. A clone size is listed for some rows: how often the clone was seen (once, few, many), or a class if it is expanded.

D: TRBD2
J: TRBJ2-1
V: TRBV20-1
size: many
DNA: TGCAGTGCTAGCCAGGTAGCGGGAGCGGAGCAGTTCTTC
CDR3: CSASQVAGAEQFF

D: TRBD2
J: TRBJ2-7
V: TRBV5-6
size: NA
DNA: TGTGCCAGCAGCTTTGGGGGAGGGGCGCGCGAGCAGTACTTC
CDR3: CASSFGGGAREQYF

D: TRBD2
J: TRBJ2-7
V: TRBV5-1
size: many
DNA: TGCGCCAGCAGCCCTTTTTCCAGCGGGAGTATCCACGAGCAGTACTTC
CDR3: CASSPFSSGSIHEQYF

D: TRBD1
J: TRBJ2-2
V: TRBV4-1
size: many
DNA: TGCGCCAGCAGGGACAGGGTCAAGAACACCGGGGAGCTGTTTTTT
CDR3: CASRDRVKNTGELFF

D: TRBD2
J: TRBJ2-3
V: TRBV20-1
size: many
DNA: TGCAGTGCTACCAGCGGGGCTAGCACAGATACGCAGTATTTT
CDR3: CSATSGASTDTQYF

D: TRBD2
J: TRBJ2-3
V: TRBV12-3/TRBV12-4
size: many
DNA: TGTGCCAGCAGTCCTAGTAAGGGAGGGGGCACAGATACGCAGTATTTT
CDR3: CASSPSKGGGTDTQYF

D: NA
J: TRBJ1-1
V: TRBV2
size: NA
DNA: TGTGCCAGTACTGTCCTAGGACGAGCTTTCTTT
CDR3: CASTVLGRAFF

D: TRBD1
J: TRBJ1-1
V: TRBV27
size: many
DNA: TGTGCCAGCAGCACAGGACAGGGCAAGGTGGACACTGAAGCTTTCTTT
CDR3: CASSTGQGKVDTEAFF

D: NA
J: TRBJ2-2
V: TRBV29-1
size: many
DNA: TGCAGCGTTGTAGTACCCCCAGGCGGGGAGCTGTTTTTT
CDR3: CSVVVPPGGELFF

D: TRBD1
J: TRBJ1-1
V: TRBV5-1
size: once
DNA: TGCGCCAGCAGCCCTCTGACAGGGATGAACACTGAAGCTTTCTTT
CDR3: CASSPLTGMNTEAFF

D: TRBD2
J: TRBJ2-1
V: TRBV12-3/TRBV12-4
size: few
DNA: TGTGCCAGCAAGACTAGCGGGCGGTACAATGAGCAGTTCTTC
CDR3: CASKTSGRYNEQFF

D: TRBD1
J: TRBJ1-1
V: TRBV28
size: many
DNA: TGTGCCAGCAGTTCCGCGGACAGGGTGAGGACTGAAGCTTTCTTT
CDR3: CASSSADRVRTEAFF

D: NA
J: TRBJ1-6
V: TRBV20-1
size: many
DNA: TGCAGTGCTACCCCAGGAGCCTATAATTCACCCCTCCACTTT
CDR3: CSATPGAYNSPLHF

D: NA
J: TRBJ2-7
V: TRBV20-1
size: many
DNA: TGCAGGGTCAGGGCGAGCTCCTACGAGCAGTACTTC
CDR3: CRVRASSYEQYF

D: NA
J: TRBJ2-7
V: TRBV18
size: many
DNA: TGTGCCAGCTCACCACAGTCCAGGGCTTTATCCCACGAGCAGTACTTC
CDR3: CASSPQSRALSHEQYF

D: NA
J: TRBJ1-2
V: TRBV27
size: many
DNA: TGTGCCAGCAGTTTAGTGGCTACCAGCTATGGCTACACCTTC
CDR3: CASSLVATSYGYTF

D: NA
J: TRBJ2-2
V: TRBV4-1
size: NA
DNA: TGCGCCAGCAGTTTTGGTCCAGGGAACACCGGGGAGCTGTTTTTT
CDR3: CASSFGPGNTGELFF

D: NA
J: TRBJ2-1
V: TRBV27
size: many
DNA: TGCCGCGTAGGGTACAATGAGCAGTTCTTC
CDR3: CRVGYNEQFF

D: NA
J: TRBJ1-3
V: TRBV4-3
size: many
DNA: TGCGCCAGCAGCCAACTCACAGGGAGAAACACCATATATTTT
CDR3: CASSQLTGRNTIYF

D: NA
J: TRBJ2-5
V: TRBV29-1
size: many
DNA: TGCAGCGTTGAATCAGGCCTCCGGGAGACCCAGTACTTC
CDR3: CSVESGLRETQYF

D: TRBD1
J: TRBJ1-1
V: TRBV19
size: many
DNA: TGTGCCAGTAGTGACAAGGACAGGCCGTGGGCTGAAGCTTTCTTT
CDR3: CASSDKDRPWAEAFF

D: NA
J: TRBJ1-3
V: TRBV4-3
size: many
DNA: TGCGCCAGCAGCCAAGATGGAGAAAACACCATATATTTT
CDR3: CASSQDGENTIYF

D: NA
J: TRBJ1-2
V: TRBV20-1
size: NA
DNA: TGCAGTGCTAGAGGCAGGAAATCTAACTATGGCTACACCTTC
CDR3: CSARGRKSNYGYTF

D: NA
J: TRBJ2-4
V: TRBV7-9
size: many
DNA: TGTGCCAGCAGCGCATTGGACAGATTTAAAAACATTCAGTACTTC
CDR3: CASSALDRFKNIQYF

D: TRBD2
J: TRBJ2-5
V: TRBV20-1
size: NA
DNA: TGCAGTGCTAGGGGACTAGCGGGAGTTGGGATAGAGCGGACCCAGTACTTC
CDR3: CSARGLAGVGIERTQYF

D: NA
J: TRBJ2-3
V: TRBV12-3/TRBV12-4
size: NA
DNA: TGTGCCAGCAGTTTGACCTTAGATACGCAGTATTTT
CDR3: CASSLTLDTQYF

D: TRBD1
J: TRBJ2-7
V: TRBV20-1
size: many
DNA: TGCAGTCCCGGGACAGGTAACGAGCAGTACTTC
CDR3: CSPGTGNEQYF

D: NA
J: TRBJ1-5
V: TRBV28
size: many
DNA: TGTGCCAGCAGTCCACTATTTTGGGGGTCCCTTAGCAATCAGCCCCAGCATTTT
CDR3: CASSPLFWGSLSNQPQHF

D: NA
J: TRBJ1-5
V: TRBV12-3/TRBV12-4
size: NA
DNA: TGTGCCAGCAGGACGGGGGTTCATCAGCCCCAGCATTTT
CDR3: CASRTGVHQPQHF

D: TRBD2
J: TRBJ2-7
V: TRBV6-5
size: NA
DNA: TGTGCCAGCAGTTACTATAAGCGGGGGGTCTACGAGCAGTACTTC
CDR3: CASSYYKRGVYEQYF

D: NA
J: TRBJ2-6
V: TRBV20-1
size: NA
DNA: TGCTGTGCTAGAGTGAAGGCGGGCCCCTCTGGGGCCAACGTCCTGACTTTC
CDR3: CCARVKAGPSGANVLTF

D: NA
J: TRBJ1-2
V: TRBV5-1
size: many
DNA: TGCGCCAGCAGCTTGGACCAGGGGAGGGCCTCCCGCTATGGCTACACCTTC
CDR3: CASSLDQGRASRYGYTF